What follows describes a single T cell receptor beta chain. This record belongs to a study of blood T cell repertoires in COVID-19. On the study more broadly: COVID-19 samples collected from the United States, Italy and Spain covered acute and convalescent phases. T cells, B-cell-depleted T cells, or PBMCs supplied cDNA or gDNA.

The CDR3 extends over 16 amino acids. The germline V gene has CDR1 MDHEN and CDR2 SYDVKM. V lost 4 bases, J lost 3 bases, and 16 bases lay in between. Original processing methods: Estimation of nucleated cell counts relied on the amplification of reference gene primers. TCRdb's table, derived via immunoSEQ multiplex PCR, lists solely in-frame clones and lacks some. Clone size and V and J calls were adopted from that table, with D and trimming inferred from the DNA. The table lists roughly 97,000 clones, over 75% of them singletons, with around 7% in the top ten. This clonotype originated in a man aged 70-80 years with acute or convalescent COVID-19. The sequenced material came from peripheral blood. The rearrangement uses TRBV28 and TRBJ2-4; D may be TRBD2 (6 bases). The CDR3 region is CASSSQQEGNKNIQYF. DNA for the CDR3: TGTGCCAGCAGTTCACAACAGGAGGGTAACAAAAACATTCAGTACTTC. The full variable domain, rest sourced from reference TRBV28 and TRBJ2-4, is DVKVTQSSRYLVKRTGEKVFLECVQDMDHENMFWYRQDPGLGLRLIYFSYDVKMKEKGDIPEGYSVSREKKERFSLILESASTNQTSMYLCASSSQQEGNKNIQYFGAGTRLSVL.